The sequence of this TCR beta chain was determined in a study of shared T cell receptors in the human thymus. Germline CDR1 and CDR2: MDHEN and SYDVKM. CDR3 size: 18 residues. V lost 5 bases to trimming and J lost 0 bases, with 19 bases between them. The sample holds one count of this clone. This table comes from immunoSEQ multiplex PCR, and its TCRdb copy is limited to in-frame clones, with some not included. The sample holds over 450,000 clones, about four fifths seen once. The data were also submitted as part of a second study, on human thymus T cells. This second study notes: Apparent bias marked the V and J gene usage of thymic and blood repertoires.

Sequencing was performed on thymocytes. The sequence came from a boy less than two years old with a congenital heart defect. The genes are TRBV28 and TRBJ2-2; a possible D gene is TRBD1 (6 bases). The DNA for the CDR3 is TGTGCCAGCAGTCCCAAAATAGACAGGCCATCGAACACCGGGGAGCTGTTTTTT. It is translated as CASSPKIDRPSNTGELFF.